This T cell receptor beta chain is drawn from a study of control samples from healthy donors and cancer patients. The CDR3 has 16 amino acids. Trimming pared 0 bases from V and 4 bases from J, leaving 14 bases between. CDR1 and CDR2 from the germline V gene are SGDLS and YYNGEE. This clone has only one observation. Sequenced by immunoSEQ multiplex PCR; TCRdb stores in-frame clones only, minus some. Counted here are about 80,000 clones, 84% occurring once; the ten biggest clones make up 11%. This receptor was obtained from a man aged 60 to 69 with head and neck cancer. V is TRBV9 and J is TRBJ2-1; D possibly corresponds to TRBD2 (6 bases). The sample comprised PBMCs. The CDR3 DNA follows: TGTGCCAGCAGCGTAGGGGGGACTGGACGTTACAATGAGCAGTTCTTC. It yields the protein CASSVGGTGRYNEQFF.